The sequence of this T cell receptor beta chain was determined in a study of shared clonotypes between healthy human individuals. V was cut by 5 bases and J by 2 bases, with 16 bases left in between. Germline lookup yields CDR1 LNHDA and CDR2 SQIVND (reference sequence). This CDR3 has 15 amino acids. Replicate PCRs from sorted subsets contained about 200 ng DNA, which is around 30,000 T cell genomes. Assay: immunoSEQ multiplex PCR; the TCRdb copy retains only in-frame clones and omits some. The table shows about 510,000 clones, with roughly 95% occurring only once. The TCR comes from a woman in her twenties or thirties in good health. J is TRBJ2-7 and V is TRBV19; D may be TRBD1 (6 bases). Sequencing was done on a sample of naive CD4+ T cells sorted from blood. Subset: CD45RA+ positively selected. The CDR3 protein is CASSSMDSGTYEQYF. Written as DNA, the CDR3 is TGTGCCAGTAGTTCGATGGACAGCGGTACCTACGAGCAGTACTTC.